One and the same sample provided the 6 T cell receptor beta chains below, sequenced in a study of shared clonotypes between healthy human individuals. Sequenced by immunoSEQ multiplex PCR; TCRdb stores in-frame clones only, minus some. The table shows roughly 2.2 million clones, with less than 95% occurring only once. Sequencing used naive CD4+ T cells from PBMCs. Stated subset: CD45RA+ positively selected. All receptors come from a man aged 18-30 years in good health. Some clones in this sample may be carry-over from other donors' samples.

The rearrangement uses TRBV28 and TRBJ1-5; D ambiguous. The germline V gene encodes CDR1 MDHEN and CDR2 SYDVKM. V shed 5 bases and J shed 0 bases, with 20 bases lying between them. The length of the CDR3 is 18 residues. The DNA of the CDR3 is TGTGCCAGCAGTCACTACTCCCGGACGACGGATAGCAATCAGCCCCAGCATTTT. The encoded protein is CASSHYSRTTDSNQPQHF.

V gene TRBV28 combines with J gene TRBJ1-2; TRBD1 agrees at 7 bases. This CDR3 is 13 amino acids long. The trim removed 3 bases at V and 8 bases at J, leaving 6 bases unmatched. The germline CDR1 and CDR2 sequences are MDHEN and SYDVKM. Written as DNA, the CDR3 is TGTGCCAGCAGTTTTGGGACAGTGGAAGGCTACACCTTC. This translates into CASSFGTVEGYTF.

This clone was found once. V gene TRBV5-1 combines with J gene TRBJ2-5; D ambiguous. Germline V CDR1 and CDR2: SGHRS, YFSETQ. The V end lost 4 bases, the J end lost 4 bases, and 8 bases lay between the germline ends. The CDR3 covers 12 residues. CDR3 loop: CASSGDLETQYF. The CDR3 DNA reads TGCGCCAGCAGCGGCGATTTAGAGACCCAGTACTTC.

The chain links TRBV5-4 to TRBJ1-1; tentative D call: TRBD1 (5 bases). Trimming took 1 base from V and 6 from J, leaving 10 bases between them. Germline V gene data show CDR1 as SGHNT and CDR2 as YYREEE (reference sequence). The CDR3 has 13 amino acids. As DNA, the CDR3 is TGTGCCAGCAGCTTGTCAGGGTCCCCTGAAGCTTTCTTT. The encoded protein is CASSLSGSPEAFF.

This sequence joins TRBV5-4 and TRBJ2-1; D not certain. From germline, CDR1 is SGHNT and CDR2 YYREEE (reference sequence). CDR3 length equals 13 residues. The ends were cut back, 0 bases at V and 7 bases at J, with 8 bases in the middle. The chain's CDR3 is CASSLAGQNEQFF. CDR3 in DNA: TGTGCCAGCAGCTTGGCCGGCCAAAATGAGCAGTTCTTC.

The CDR3 reads CATSRGGSAYNEQFF. Here the CDR3 DNA reads TGTGCCACCAGCAGAGGGGGATCCGCCTACAATGAGCAGTTCTTC. V gene TRBV15 combines with J gene TRBJ2-1; D call uncertain. The CDR3 has 15 residues. V was pared by 1 base and J by 2 bases, with 9 bases between. CDR1 is LNHNV, CDR2 YYDKDF, per germline (reference sequence). The whole variable domain, filled in from reference TRBV15 and TRBJ2-1, reads DAMVIQNPRYQVTQFGKPVTLSCSQTLNHNVMYWYQQKSSQAPKLLFHYYDKDFNNEADTPDNFQSRRPNTSFCFLDIRSPGLGDTAMYLCATSRGGSAYNEQFFGPGTRLTVL.